Listed below are T cell receptor beta chains from one sample, sequenced in a study of shared clonotypes between healthy human individuals. Clones were read by immunoSEQ multiplex PCR, and TCRdb kept only the in-frame ones, dropping some. Among around 1.9 million clones listed, 93% were seen once. Material: naive CD8+ T cells from PBMCs. The receptor set was obtained from a man aged 18 to 29 in good health. Some clones in this sample may be carry-over from other donors' samples. The CDR3 runs from the conserved cysteine through the conserved F or W. The D gene is left open where the match is weak. Clone size appears in some rows only: once, few, many, or a class for an expanded clone.

clone size: -; D gene: TRBD1; J gene: TRBJ1-1; V gene: TRBV27; CDR3 protein: CASRWTGAGTEAFF; CDR3 DNA: TGTGCCAGCAGGTGGACAGGGGCGGGCACTGAAGCTTTCTTT
clone size: -; D gene: TRBD1; J gene: TRBJ2-7; V gene: TRBV6-1; CDR3 protein: CASSDRGQSSYEQYF; CDR3 DNA: TGTGCCAGCAGTGACAGGGGGCAGAGCTCCTACGAGCAGTACTTC
clone size: -; D gene: -; J gene: TRBJ2-7; V gene: TRBV27; CDR3 protein: CASSLATGYEQYF; CDR3 DNA: TGTGCCAGCAGTTTGGCCACAGGCTACGAGCAGTACTTC
clone size: -; D gene: -; J gene: TRBJ1-2; V gene: TRBV6-6; CDR3 protein: CASTLDQYGYTF; CDR3 DNA: TGTGCCAGCACTCTAGACCAATATGGCTACACCTTC
clone size: -; D gene: -; J gene: TRBJ2-3; V gene: TRBV15; CDR3 protein: CATSGRQLSRDTQYF; CDR3 DNA: TGTGCCACCAGCGGCCGGCAGTTGAGCCGAGATACGCAGTATTTT
clone size: -; D gene: TRBD1; J gene: TRBJ2-7; V gene: TRBV28; CDR3 protein: CASSLGPRDRESYEQYF; CDR3 DNA: TGTGCCAGCAGTTTAGGGCCCAGGGACAGGGAGTCCTACGAGCAGTACTTC
clone size: -; D gene: -; J gene: TRBJ2-3; V gene: TRBV5-4; CDR3 protein: CASSFGMGNTDTQYF; CDR3 DNA: TGTGCCAGCAGCTTCGGTATGGGCAACACAGATACGCAGTATTTT
clone size: -; D gene: TRBD2; J gene: TRBJ2-1; V gene: TRBV7-9; CDR3 protein: CASSSSGSLYNEQFF; CDR3 DNA: TGTGCCAGCAGTTCTAGCGGGAGCTTGTACAATGAGCAGTTCTTC
clone size: -; D gene: -; J gene: TRBJ2-7; V gene: TRBV10-3; CDR3 protein: CAISEAYPYEQYF; CDR3 DNA: TGTGCCATCAGTGAGGCCTATCCCTACGAGCAGTACTTC
clone size: -; D gene: TRBD1; J gene: TRBJ2-5; V gene: TRBV5-5; CDR3 protein: CASSRMTGVGETQYF; CDR3 DNA: TGTGCCAGCAGCCGTATGACAGGGGTCGGAGAGACCCAGTACTTC
clone size: -; D gene: -; J gene: TRBJ2-7; V gene: TRBV28; CDR3 protein: CASSAGSSYEQYF; CDR3 DNA: TGTGCCAGCTCCGCTGGGAGCTCCTACGAGCAGTACTTC
clone size: -; D gene: -; J gene: TRBJ2-7; V gene: TRBV11-2; CDR3 protein: CASSEDYEQYF; CDR3 DNA: TGTGCCAGCAGCGAAGACTACGAGCAGTACTTC
clone size: -; D gene: TRBD1; J gene: TRBJ1-2; V gene: TRBV28; CDR3 protein: CASSLGVQGGVHYGYTF; CDR3 DNA: TGTGCCAGCAGTCTGGGGGTACAGGGGGGCGTACACTATGGCTACACCTTC
clone size: -; D gene: TRBD2; J gene: TRBJ2-1; V gene: TRBV7-9; CDR3 protein: CASSLAGGPRKNEQFF; CDR3 DNA: TGTGCCAGCAGCTTAGCGGGAGGGCCCAGGAAAAATGAGCAGTTCTTC
clone size: once; D gene: TRBD2; J gene: TRBJ2-1; V gene: TRBV28; CDR3 protein: CASSSRLADHSYNEQFF; CDR3 DNA: TGTGCCAGCAGCTCCAGACTAGCGGACCACTCCTACAATGAGCAGTTCTTC
clone size: once; D gene: -; J gene: TRBJ2-7; V gene: TRBV27; CDR3 protein: CASSPGQSYEQYF; CDR3 DNA: TGTGCCAGCAGTCCCGGGCAATCCTACGAGCAGTACTTC
clone size: -; D gene: -; J gene: TRBJ1-4; V gene: TRBV7-6; CDR3 protein: CASSLNPLARRLSTTNEKLFF; CDR3 DNA: TGTGCCAGCAGCTTAAACCCCCTTGCCAGGAGGCTCTCCACAACTAATGAAAAACTGTTTTTT
clone size: -; D gene: TRBD1; J gene: TRBJ2-2; V gene: TRBV27; CDR3 protein: CASSSPAGGFGGELFF; CDR3 DNA: TGTGCCAGCAGCTCCCCAGCAGGGGGATTTGGCGGGGAGCTGTTTTTT
clone size: -; D gene: -; J gene: TRBJ1-1; V gene: TRBV6-1; CDR3 protein: CASSEGHREVGLNTEAFF; CDR3 DNA: TGTGCCAGCAGTGAAGGGCATCGGGAGGTCGGGTTGAACACTGAAGCTTTCTTT